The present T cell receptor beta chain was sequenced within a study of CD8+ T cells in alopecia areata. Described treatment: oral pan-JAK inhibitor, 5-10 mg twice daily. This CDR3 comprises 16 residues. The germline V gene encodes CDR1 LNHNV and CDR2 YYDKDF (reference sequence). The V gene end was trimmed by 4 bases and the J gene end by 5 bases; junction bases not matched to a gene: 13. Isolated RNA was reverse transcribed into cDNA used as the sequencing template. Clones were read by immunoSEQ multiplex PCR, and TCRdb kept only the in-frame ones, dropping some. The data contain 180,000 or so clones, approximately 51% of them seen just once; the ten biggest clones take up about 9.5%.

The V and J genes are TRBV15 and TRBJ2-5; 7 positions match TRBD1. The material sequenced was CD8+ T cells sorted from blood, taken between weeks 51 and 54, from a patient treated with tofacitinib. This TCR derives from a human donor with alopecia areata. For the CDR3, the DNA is TGTGCCACCAGCAAAGGGGGCGAGGGGTTGTGGGAGACCCAGTACTTC. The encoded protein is CATSKGGEGLWETQYF. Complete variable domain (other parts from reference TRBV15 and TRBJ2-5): DAMVIQNPRYQVTQFGKPVTLSCSQTLNHNVMYWYQQKSSQAPKLLFHYYDKDFNNEADTPDNFQSRRPNTSFCFLDIRSPGLGDTAMYLCATSKGGEGLWETQYFGPGTRLLVL.